The clone carrying this T cell receptor beta chain was picked up one time. The V and J ends lost 4 bases and 13 bases, in that order; junction bases with no gene match: 4. The CDR3 length is 11 residues. The germline CDR1 and CDR2 sequences are KGHSY and FQNENV. This sample was included in a study of T cells in localized non-small cell lung cancer. Produced via immunoSEQ multiplex PCR; TCRdb's table is partial and in-frame only. Of over 50,000 clones in the sample, 75% to 90% are singletons; the top ten hold approximately 18%. The sample consisted of peripheral blood mononuclear cells, taken before any cancer treatment. The receptor was isolated from a man between 40 and 70 years old with stage III lung adenocarcinoma. This chain joins TRBV16 and TRBJ2-1; the match to TRBD1 covers 7 bases. CDR3 DNA sequence: TGTGCCAGCAGCCCAAGACAGGGTCAGTTCTTC. Protein: CASSPRQGQFF.